These 22 T cell receptor beta chains originate from one sample sequenced in a study of T cell repertoires in cytomegalovirus infection. TCRdb re-called the reads with MiXCR, one entry per CDR3 protein. Among under 850,000 distinct CDR3 sequences listed, 35% were seen once. The sequencing input was PBMCs. Receptors were obtained from a human donor in good health (CMV status not recorded). Some clones in this sample may be carry-over from other donors' samples.

This clonotype turned up a few times. V usage is TRBV7-6 and J usage is TRBJ2-1; 7 nucleotides match TRBD2. V lost 2 bases and J lost 6; bases outside the gene matches: 7. The CDR3 consists of 15 residues. Germline V gene lookup returns CDR1 SGHVS and CDR2 FNYEAQ. Written as DNA, the CDR3 is TGTGCCAGCAGCTTACGAGCGGGAACTAGCAATGAGCAGTTCTTC. This encodes CASSLRAGTSNEQFF.

This clonotype was seen a handful of times. The chain couples TRBV28 to TRBJ1-4; no clear D. The V end lost 4 bases, the J end lost 8 bases, and 17 bases lay between the germline ends. CDR1 is MDHEN and CDR2 is SYDVKM in the germline V gene. This CDR3 spans 15 amino acids. The CDR3 DNA reads as TGTGCCAGCAGTTCACGACGGCCCCTGGGCGAAAAACTGTTTTTT. This gives the protein CASSSRRPLGEKLFF.

The J gene is TRBJ1-2, the V gene TRBV7-9; D remains ambiguous. V was shortened by 0 bases and J by 0 bases, with 5 bases between the two germline ends. The CDR3 loop spans 14 amino acids. Germline loops: CDR1 SEHNR, CDR2 FQNEAQ (reference sequence). CDR3 residues: CASSLARTNYGYTF. The CDR3 DNA reads as TGTGCCAGCAGCTTAGCACGTACTAACTATGGCTACACCTTC.

Note on this clonotype: The conserved closing phenylalanine or tryptophan is absent in this CDR3, likely reflecting a read error. This chain connects TRBV6-1 to TRBJ1-2, with D possibly matching TRBD1 (6 bases). CDR1 and CDR2 from the germline V gene are MNHNS and SASEGT. V shed 4 bases and J shed 3 bases, with 9 bases lying between them. The CDR3 is 13 residues long. CDR3 loop: CASSGTDDYGYTC. CDR3 coding DNA: TGTGCCAGCAGTGGGACAGATGACTATGGCTACACCTGC.

In the case of this clonotype: Mismatch with germline at one junction end may stem from a read error. V and J are TRBV7-2 and TRBJ1-5; D is unclear. Germline CDR1 SGHTA, CDR2 FQGNSA. This CDR3 is 15 amino acids long. The CDR3 DNA reads TGTGCCAGGAGCTTATCCACCGCCGGCAATCAGCCCCAGCATTTT. Translation: CARSLSTAGNQPQHF.

The chain recombines TRBV6-6 with TRBJ2-7; possibly TRBD1 for D (6 bases). This CDR3 has 10 amino acids. Germline CDR1 MNHNY, CDR2 SVGAGI (reference sequence). The CDR3 bases are TGTGGATGTGGGGACAACGAGCAGTACTTC. Translation: CGCGDNEQYF.

The V and J genes are TRBV7-8 and TRBJ1-4; D gene ambiguous. V was clipped by 5 bases and J by 3 bases, with 16 bases between them. Germline lookup yields CDR1 SGHVS and CDR2 FQNEAQ. The CDR3 consists of 16 residues. The CDR3 region is CASSPDLVASNEKLFF. CDR3 DNA sequence: TGTGCCAGCAGCCCAGACCTGGTTGCATCTAATGAAAAACTGTTTTTT.

This clonotype was detected a few times. The rearrangement joins TRBV7-9 to TRBJ2-3, with 8 bases that match TRBD1. After removal of 6 bases from V and 3 bases from J, the junction contained 11 bases not matched to a gene. CDR1 SEHNR and CDR2 FQNEAQ come from the germline V gene (reference sequence). CDR3 length equals 16 residues. CDR3 residues: CASSDTGQDGTDTQYF. CDR3 DNA sequence: TGTGCCAGCAGTGACACGGGACAGGACGGAACAGATACGCAGTATTTT.

The V call is TRBV27, the J call TRBJ1-1; D unclear. This CDR3 spans 15 amino acids. The V gene lost 2 bases and the J gene lost 6 bases, with 16 bases spanning the gap. The germline gives CDR1 MNHEY, CDR2 SMNVEV (reference sequence). CDR3 sequence (DNA): TGTGCCAGCAGTTTAGTGAGACTTGGGCAGTCTGAAGCTTTCTTT. This encodes CASSLVRLGQSEAFF.

This clonotype showed up just a few times. J is TRBJ2-7 and V is TRBV7-2, with 10 bases that match TRBD2. The junction had 4 bases not matched to a gene; V was cut back by 4 bases and J by 1 base. This CDR3 spans 15 amino acids. Germline loops: CDR1 SGHTA, CDR2 FQGNSA. The CDR3 DNA reads TGTGCCAGCAGCTCCAGCGGGAGGGCTTCCTACGAGCAGTACTTC. Amino acids: CASSSSGRASYEQYF. The complete variable domain, with remaining parts taken from reference TRBV7-2 and TRBJ2-7, reads GAGVSQSPSNKVTEKGKDVELRCDPISGHTALYWYRQSLGQGLEFLIYFQGNSAPDKSGLPSDRFSAERTGGSVSTLTIQRTQQEDSAVYLCASSSSGRASYEQYFGPGTRLTVT.

This clonotype was seen more than once but under ten times. The chain recombines TRBV7-8 with TRBJ2-1; the D gene could be TRBD1 or TRBD2 (5 bases each). The V and J ends lost 10 bases and 3 bases respectively, with 10 bases between them. CDR1 is SGHVS, CDR2 FQNEAQ, per germline. This CDR3 contains 12 residues. DNA for the CDR3: TGTGCCACCGGGGACCTCTACAATGAGCAGTTCTTC. This sequence encodes CATGDLYNEQFF.

The chain is built from TRBV20-1 and TRBJ2-3; the D is unclear. This CDR3 comprises 13 residues. CDR1 is DFQATT, CDR2 SNEGSKA, per germline (reference sequence). Trimming stripped 5 bases from V and 1 base from J, with 10 bases between. In DNA form, the CDR3 reads TGCAGTGCTCCCACGACTGGCACAGATACGCAGTATTTT. Protein product: CSAPTTGTDTQYF.

The chain employs TRBV18 and TRBJ2-7; TRBD2 agrees at 11 bases. V was clipped by 1 base and J by 5 bases; unmatched bases: 1. Germline CDR1 and CDR2: KGHSH and LQKENI. This CDR3 spans 14 amino acids. CDR3 DNA: TGTGCCAGCTCACCACTGGGACTAGCGGACGAGCAGTACTTC. This codes for CASSPLGLADEQYF.

The gene calls are TRBV5-4 and TRBJ1-1; unclear D gene. CDR3 length equals 13 residues. Germline CDR1 reads SGHNT; CDR2 reads YYREEE (reference sequence). V was cut by 0 bases and J by 7 bases, with 10 bases left in between. The chain's CDR3 is CASSLAGTLEAFF. CDR3 sequence (DNA): TGTGCCAGCAGCTTGGCAGGTACTCTTGAAGCTTTCTTT.

V usage is TRBV14 and J usage is TRBJ1-1; D unclear. The germline V gene has CDR1 SGHDN and CDR2 FVKESK. V was pared by 3 bases and J by 1 base, with 9 bases between. This CDR3 is built from 14 residues. CDR3 nucleotide sequence: TGTGCCAGCAGCCATCCCTCGCCGAACACTGAAGCTTTCTTT. It translates to CASSHPSPNTEAFF. The whole variable domain, remainder taken from reference TRBV14 and TRBJ1-1, is EAGVTQFPSHSVIEKGQTVTLRCDPISGHDNLYWYRRVMGKEIKFLLHFVKESKQDESGMPNNRFLAERTGGTYSTLKVQPAELEDSGVYFCASSHPSPNTEAFFGQGTRLTVV.

This clonotype was detected ten times or more. V gene TRBV7-2 combines with J gene TRBJ1-1; perhaps TRBD1 as D (5 bases). CDR1 is SGHTA and CDR2 is FQGNSA in the germline V gene. The CDR3 loop spans 17 amino acids. V was pared by 5 bases and J by 0 bases, with 19 bases between. The CDR3 here is CASSPGAGPPLNTEAFF. CDR3 coding DNA: TGTGCCAGCAGCCCCGGGGCAGGGCCCCCCTTGAACACTGAAGCTTTCTTT.

This clonotype was recorded a few times. The V gene is TRBV12-3 or TRBV12-4, the J gene TRBJ1-1, with 7 bases matching TRBD1. CDR3 size: 14 residues. V lost 5 bases, J lost 5 bases, and 8 bases stayed unmatched. CDR3 in amino acids: CASSLDRARTEAFF. CDR3 bases: TGTGCCAGCAGTCTAGACAGGGCGAGGACTGAAGCTTTCTTT.

About this clonotype: The germline gene is not matched at one end of the junction; a read error may be the cause. The gene calls are TRBV7-2 and TRBJ2-7; TRBD1 agrees at 7 bases. Germline V gene sequence: CDR1 SGHTA, CDR2 FQGNSA. The CDR3 sequence is 15 residues long. The CDR3, as DNA: TGTGCCAGCAGCTTAGAAGGGGGCCCCTCGTACGAGCAGTCCTTC. It yields the protein CASSLEGGPSYEQSF.

The chain combines TRBV12-3 or TRBV12-4 with TRBJ2-5, with D possibly being TRBD2 (6 bases). V was trimmed by 6 bases and J by 3 bases, leaving 11 bases between them. The CDR3 loop spans 13 amino acids. The DNA for the CDR3 is TGTGCCAGCAGGCCGGGGGATAAAGAGACCCAGTACTTC. This codes for CASRPGDKETQYF.

Remarks on this clonotype: A read error is likely, as this CDR3 ends without the conserved phenylalanine or tryptophan. The V gene is TRBV6-6, the J gene TRBJ2-5, with 7 bases that match TRBD1. The V gene's germline CDR1 is MNHNY and CDR2 SVGAGI (reference sequence). V lost 5 bases to trimming and J lost 4 bases; unmatched junction nucleotides: 7. This CDR3 spans 14 amino acids. This chain's CDR3 is CASSEAGGGETQYL. Written as DNA, the CDR3 is TGTGCCAGCAGTGAGGCAGGGGGTGGAGAGACCCAGTACTTA.

This clonotype was observed at least ten times. V and J are TRBV7-8 and TRBJ2-3; 7 bases match TRBD1. This CDR3 region has 15 residues. Trimming took 5 bases from V and 4 from J; bases not matched to a gene: 9. Germline V lookup: CDR1 SGHVS, CDR2 FQNEAQ. The CDR3 loop is CASSPEGAVADTQYF. DNA for the CDR3: TGTGCCAGCAGCCCCGAGGGGGCGGTGGCAGATACGCAGTATTTT.

The gene calls are TRBV6-6 and TRBJ1-2; unclear D gene. The CDR3 is 14 residues long. Germline values: CDR1 MNHNY, CDR2 SVGAGI (reference sequence). V dropped 11 bases and J dropped 4 bases, with 20 bases sitting between them. CDR3 in amino acids: CAGTTDASSYGYTF. The CDR3 DNA reads TGTGCCGGAACTACTGACGCTAGCAGCTATGGCTACACCTTC.